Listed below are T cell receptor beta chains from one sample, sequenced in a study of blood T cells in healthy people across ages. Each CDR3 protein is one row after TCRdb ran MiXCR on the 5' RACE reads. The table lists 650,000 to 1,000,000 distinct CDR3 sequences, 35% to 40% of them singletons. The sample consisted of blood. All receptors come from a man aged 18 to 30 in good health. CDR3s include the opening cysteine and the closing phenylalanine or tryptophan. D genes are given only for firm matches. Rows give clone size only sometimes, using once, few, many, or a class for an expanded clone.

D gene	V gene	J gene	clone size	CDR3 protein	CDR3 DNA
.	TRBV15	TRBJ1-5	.	CATSRDPVPQPQHF	TGTGCCACCAGCAGAGATCCGGTCCCCCAGCCCCAGCATTTT
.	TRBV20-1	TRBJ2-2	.	CSARDPLGSGELFF	TGCAGTGCTAGAGACCCCCTAGGGTCCGGGGAGCTGTTTTTT
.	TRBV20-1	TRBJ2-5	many	CSARRGQQETQYF	TGCAGTGCTAGACGTGGACAGCAAGAGACCCAGTACTTC
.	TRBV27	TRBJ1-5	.	CASSFDGGSNQPQHF	TGTGCCAGCAGTTTCGACGGGGGAAGCAATCAGCCCCAGCATTTT
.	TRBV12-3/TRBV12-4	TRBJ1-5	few	CASNLSGGNQPQHF	TGTGCCAGCAATTTGTCCGGGGGCAATCAGCCCCAGCATTTT
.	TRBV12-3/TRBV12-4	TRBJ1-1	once	CASSGGVGLAEAFF	TGTGCCAGCAGCGGAGGGGTGGGCTTGGCTGAAGCTTTCTTT
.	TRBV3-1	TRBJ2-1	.	CASSPFGKGANNEQFF	TGTGCCAGCAGCCCCTTCGGGAAAGGGGCTAACAATGAGCAGTTCTTC
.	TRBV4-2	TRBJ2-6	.	CASSQEPSGANVLTF	TGTGCCAGCAGCCAAGAACCGTCTGGGGCCAACGTCCTGACTTTC
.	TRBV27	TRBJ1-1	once	CASSTRSGTEAFF	TGTGCCAGCAGCACCCGTTCGGGCACTGAAGCTTTCTTT
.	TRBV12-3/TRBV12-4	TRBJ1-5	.	CASSPQDNQPQHF	TGTGCCAGCAGCCCTCAGGACAATCAGCCCCAGCATTTT
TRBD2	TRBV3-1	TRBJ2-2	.	CASSQGFSSGVNTAELFF	TGTGCCAGCAGCCAAGGGTTCTCTAGCGGGGTGAACACCGCGGAGCTGTTTTTT
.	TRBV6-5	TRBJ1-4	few	CASSWNEKLFF	TGTGCCAGCAGTTGGAATGAAAAACTGTTTTTT
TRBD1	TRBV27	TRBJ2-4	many	CASSLLGQGEAKNIQYF	TGTGCCAGCAGTTTACTAGGACAGGGGGAAGCCAAAAACATTCAGTACTTC
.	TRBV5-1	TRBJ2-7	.	CASSLKSSYNEQYF	TGCGCCAGCAGCCTAAAGAGCTCCTACAATGAGCAGTACTTC
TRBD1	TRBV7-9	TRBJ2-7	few	CASSLENRQGTKLSYEQYF	TGTGCCAGCAGCTTAGAGAACCGACAGGGGACAAAGCTTTCCTACGAGCAGTACTTC
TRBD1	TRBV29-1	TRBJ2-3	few	CSVLIQGHTDTQYF	TGCAGCGTTCTAATACAGGGGCACACAGATACGCAGTATTTT
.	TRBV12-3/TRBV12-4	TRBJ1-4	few	CASSAGTLTEKLFF	TGTGCCAGCAGTGCCGGGACACTGACTGAAAAACTGTTTTTT
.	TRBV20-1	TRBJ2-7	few	CSALMDGSYEQYF	TGCAGTGCCTTAATGGACGGGTCCTACGAGCAGTACTTC
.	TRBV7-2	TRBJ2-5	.	CASSLAGGRQTQYF	TGTGCCAGCAGCTTAGCGGGGGGCCGGCAGACCCAGTACTTC
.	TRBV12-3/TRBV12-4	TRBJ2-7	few	CASSQERNEQYF	TGTGCCAGCAGTCAAGAAAGGAATGAGCAGTACTTC
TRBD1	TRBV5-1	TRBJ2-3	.	CASSLTLGTGRSDTQYF	TGCGCCAGCAGCTTAACCCTAGGGACAGGGCGGTCAGATACGCAGTATTTT
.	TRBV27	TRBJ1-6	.	CASSPRGVYNSPLHF	TGTGCCAGCAGCCCCAGAGGGGTTTATAATTCACCCCTCCACTTT
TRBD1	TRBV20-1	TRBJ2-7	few	CSARGEGDRVSHEQYF	TGCAGTGCTAGAGGTGAAGGTGACAGGGTGAGCCACGAGCAGTACTTC
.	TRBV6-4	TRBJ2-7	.	CASSAVPFLPYEQYF	TGTGCCAGCAGTGCCGTCCCCTTCCTCCCCTACGAGCAGTACTTC
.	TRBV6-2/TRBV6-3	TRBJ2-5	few	CASSYMTPEETQYF	TGTGCCAGCAGTTATATGACTCCGGAGGAGACCCAGTACTTC
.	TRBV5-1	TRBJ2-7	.	CASRITEYNEQYF	TGCGCCAGCAGAATAACAGAATACAATGAGCAGTACTTC
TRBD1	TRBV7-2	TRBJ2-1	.	CASSDGTGQNNEQFF	TGTGCCAGCAGCGACGGGACAGGACAAAACAATGAGCAGTTCTTC